This T cell receptor (beta chain) was recovered during a study of technical replicates of blood from a few donors. Produced via immunoSEQ multiplex PCR; TCRdb's table is partial and in-frame only. The sample includes around 93,000 clones, roughly 94% of them seen just once. From germline, CDR1 is ENHRY and CDR2 SYGVKD. The V end was cut by 3 bases, the J end by 4 bases, with 9 bases between. This CDR3 has 14 residues. The origin of this receptor is a human donor in good health. The specimen sequenced was T cells isolated from PBMCs. The chain is built from TRBV10-3 and TRBJ2-2, with a tentative D call TRBD1 (5 bases). Here the CDR3 reads CAISEGVGTGELFF. The CDR3, as DNA: TGTGCCATCAGTGAAGGGGTCGGCACCGGGGAGCTGTTTTTT.